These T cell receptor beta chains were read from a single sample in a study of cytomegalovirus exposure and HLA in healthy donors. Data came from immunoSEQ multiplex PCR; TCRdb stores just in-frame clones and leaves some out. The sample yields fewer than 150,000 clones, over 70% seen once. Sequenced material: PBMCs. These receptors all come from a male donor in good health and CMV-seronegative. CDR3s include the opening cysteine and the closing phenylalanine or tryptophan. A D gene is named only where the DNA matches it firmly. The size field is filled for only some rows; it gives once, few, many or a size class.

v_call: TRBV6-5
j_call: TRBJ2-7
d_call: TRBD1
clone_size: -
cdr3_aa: CASSYTGQGAGEQYF
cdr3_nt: TGTGCCAGCAGTTACACGGGACAGGGGGCGGGGGAGCAGTACTTC

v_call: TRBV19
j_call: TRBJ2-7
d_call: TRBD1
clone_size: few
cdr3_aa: CASRQGNYEQYF
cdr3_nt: TGTGCCAGCCGACAGGGTAACTACGAGCAGTACTTC

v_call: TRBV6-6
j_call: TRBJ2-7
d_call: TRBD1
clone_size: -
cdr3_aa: CASSYWGQPSYEQYF
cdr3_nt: TGTGCCAGCAGTTACTGGGGACAGCCCTCCTACGAGCAGTACTTC

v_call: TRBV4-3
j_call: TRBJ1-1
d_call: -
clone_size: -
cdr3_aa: CASSQGFGSTEAFF
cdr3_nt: TGCGCCAGCAGCCAGGGTTTCGGGAGCACTGAAGCTTTCTTT

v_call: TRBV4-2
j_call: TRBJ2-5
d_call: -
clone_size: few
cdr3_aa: CASSQGGGGAKQETQYF
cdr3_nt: TGTGCCAGCAGCCAGGGGGGTGGAGGGGCTAAACAAGAGACCCAGTACTTC

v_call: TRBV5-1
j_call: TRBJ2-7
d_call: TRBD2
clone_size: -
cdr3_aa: CASSLEAGVYYEQYF
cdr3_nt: TGCGCCAGCAGCTTGGAAGCGGGAGTATATTACGAGCAGTACTTC

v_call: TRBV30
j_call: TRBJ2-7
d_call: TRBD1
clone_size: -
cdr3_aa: CAWQDRVAEQYF
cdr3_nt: TGTGCCTGGCAGGACAGGGTGGCCGAGCAGTACTTC

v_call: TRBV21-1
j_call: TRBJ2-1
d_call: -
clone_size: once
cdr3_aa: CASSNEGDRGSNEQFF
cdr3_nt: TGTGCCAGCAGCAATGAGGGGGACAGGGGGTCCAATGAGCAGTTCTTC

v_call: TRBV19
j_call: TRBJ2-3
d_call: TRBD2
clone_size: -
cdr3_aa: CASSPFLRLAGELADTQYF
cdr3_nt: TGTGCCAGTAGTCCGTTCTTGAGACTAGCGGGGGAGTTGGCAGATACGCAGTATTTT

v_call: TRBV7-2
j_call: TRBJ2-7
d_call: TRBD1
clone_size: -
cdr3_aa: CASGTGQGSYEQYF
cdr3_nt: TGTGCCAGCGGGACCGGACAGGGTTCCTACGAGCAGTACTTC

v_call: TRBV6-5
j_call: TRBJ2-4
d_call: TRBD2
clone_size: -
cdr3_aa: CASSRGDIQYF
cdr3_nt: TGTGCCAGCAGCCGGGGGGACATTCAGTACTTC

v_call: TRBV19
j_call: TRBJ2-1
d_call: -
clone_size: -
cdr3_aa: CASSMGAGDNEQFF
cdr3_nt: TGTGCCAGTAGTATGGGGGCGGGGGACAATGAGCAGTTCTTC

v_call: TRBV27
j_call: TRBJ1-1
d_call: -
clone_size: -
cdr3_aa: CASSLTVNTEAFF
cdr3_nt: TGTGCCAGCAGCCTGACAGTGAACACTGAAGCTTTCTTT

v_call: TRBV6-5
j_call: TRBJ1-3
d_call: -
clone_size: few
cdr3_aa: CASSYRGLSGNTIYF
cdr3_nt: TGTGCCAGCAGTTACCGGGGACTGTCTGGAAACACCATATATTTT

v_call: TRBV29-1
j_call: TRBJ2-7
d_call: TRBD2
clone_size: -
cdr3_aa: CSVSIEGREFPEQYF
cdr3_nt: TGCAGCGTCTCCATAGAGGGGCGGGAGTTCCCCGAGCAGTACTTC

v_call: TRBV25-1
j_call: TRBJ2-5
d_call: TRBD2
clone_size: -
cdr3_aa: CASSGRLAGVSETQYF
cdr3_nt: TGTGCCAGCAGTGGCAGGCTAGCGGGAGTATCCGAGACCCAGTACTTC

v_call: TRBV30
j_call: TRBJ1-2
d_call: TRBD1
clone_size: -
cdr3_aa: CASNLHWDSDNYGYTF
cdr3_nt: TGTGCCTCCAACCTACACTGGGACAGCGATAACTATGGCTACACCTTC

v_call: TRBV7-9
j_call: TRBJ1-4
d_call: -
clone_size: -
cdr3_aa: CASRKGTNEKLFF
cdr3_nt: TGTGCCAGCAGAAAGGGGACTAATGAAAAACTGTTTTTT

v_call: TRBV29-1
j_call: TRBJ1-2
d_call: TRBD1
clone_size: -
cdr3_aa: CSVVGQGVSGYTF
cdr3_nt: TGCAGCGTTGTGGGACAGGGAGTCTCTGGCTACACCTTC

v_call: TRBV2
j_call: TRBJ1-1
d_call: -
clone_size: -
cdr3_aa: CASKAQLNTEAFF
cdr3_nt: TGTGCCAGCAAGGCACAGTTGAACACTGAAGCTTTCTTT

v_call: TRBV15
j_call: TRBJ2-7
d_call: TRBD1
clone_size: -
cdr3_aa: CATSQDSWTGLPYEQYF
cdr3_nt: TGTGCCACCAGCCAAGACTCCTGGACAGGGCTCCCCTACGAGCAGTACTTC

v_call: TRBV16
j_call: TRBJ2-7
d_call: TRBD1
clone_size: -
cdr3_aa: CASSRGTDSYEQYF
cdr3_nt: TGTGCCAGCAGTCGAGGGACAGACTCCTACGAGCAGTACTTC

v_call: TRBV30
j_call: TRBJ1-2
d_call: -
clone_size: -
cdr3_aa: CAWNRDTSLGGYTF
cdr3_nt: TGTGCCTGGAACAGGGATACCTCATTAGGCGGCTACACCTTC

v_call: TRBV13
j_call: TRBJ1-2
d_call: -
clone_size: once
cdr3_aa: CASSPGDYGYTF
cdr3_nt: TGTGCCAGCAGCCCGGGAGACTATGGCTACACCTTC

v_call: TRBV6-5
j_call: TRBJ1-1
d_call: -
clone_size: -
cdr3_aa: CASSYSGVNTEAFF
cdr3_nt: TGTGCCAGCAGTTACTCGGGAGTGAACACTGAAGCTTTCTTT